A single sample is the source of the 27 T cell receptor beta chains below, sequenced in a study of Graves' ophthalmopathy and Graves' hyperthyroidism. Scientists amplified the TCR beta CDR3 regions from RNA transcripts. Amplification began with first-round RT-PCR using HTBI primers, then second-round multiplex PCR was performed. One entry per CDR3 protein results from TCRdb running MiXCR on the multiplex PCR reads. Here the sample spans 650,000 to 900,000 distinct CDR3 sequences, roughly two fifths being singletons. The sequencing sample was made of peripheral blood. These receptors were collected from an adult man with Graves' ophthalmopathy.

Comments on this clonotype: No conserved phenylalanine or tryptophan is present at the end of the CDR3, so a read error is the likely explanation. The chain employs TRBV4-3 and TRBJ2-7; D is possibly TRBD2 (7 bases). Germline V gene data show CDR1 as LGHNA and CDR2 as YSLEER. V dropped 0 bases and J dropped 2 bases, with 14 bases sitting between them. The CDR3 sequence is 16 residues long. CDR3 region: CASSQDLAGATYEQYC. Here the CDR3 DNA reads TGCGCCAGCAGCCAAGATTTGGCGGGGGCTACCTACGAGCAGTACTGC.

V gene TRBV7-2 combines with J gene TRBJ1-2; no clear D gene. This CDR3 region has 15 residues. Trimming took off 6 bases at V and 4 bases at J, with 18 bases between the two ends. The germline CDR1 and CDR2 sequences are SGHTA and FQGNSA. This CDR3 reads CASSYSIGRGYGYTF. The CDR3 nucleotides are TGTGCCAGCAGTTACTCTATTGGGCGGGGCTATGGCTACACCTTC.

This clonotype was seen ten or more times. The chain couples TRBV7-9 to TRBJ1-1, with D maybe TRBD1 (6 bases). The V gene's germline CDR1 is SEHNR and CDR2 FQNEAQ (reference sequence). The V gene lost 1 base and the J gene lost 4 bases, with 13 bases spanning the gap. The CDR3 is 15 residues long. Here the CDR3 reads CASSLEQGFGTEAFF. The DNA for the CDR3 is TGTGCCAGCAGCTTAGAGCAGGGGTTTGGCACTGAAGCTTTCTTT.

This clonotype came up many times. The J gene is TRBJ1-2, the V gene TRBV6-4; TRBD1 matches at 7 bases. The CDR3 runs 13 residues. Germline CDR1 reads MRHNA; CDR2 reads SNTAGT. V shed 5 bases and J 6 bases; nucleotides not matched to a gene: 6. The CDR3 nucleotides read TGTGCCAGCAGTTCCACAGGGGAGGATGGCTACACCTTC. Translating it yields CASSSTGEDGYTF.

This clonotype was picked up many times. This chain uses TRBV29-1 with TRBJ2-2, with a tentative D call TRBD2 (5 bases). This CDR3 is built from 13 residues. V was cut by 5 bases and J by 7 bases, with 14 bases left in between. The germline V gene encodes CDR1 SQVTM and CDR2 ANQGSEA. DNA for the CDR3: TGCAGCGTTCTTAGGGAGAGGAGCGGGGAGCTGTTTTTT. As protein: CSVLRERSGELFF.

In this sample, this clonotype turned up many times. This CDR3 reads CSVVAGVRETQYF. CDR3 sequence (DNA): TGCAGCGTTGTGGCGGGAGTTCGGGAGACCCAGTACTTC. The chain couples TRBV29-1 to TRBJ2-5; 7 bases are shared with TRBD2. V lost 4 bases and J lost 5; bases outside the gene matches: 7. CDR1 and CDR2 from the germline V gene are SQVTM and ANQGSEA. The CDR3 totals 13 residues.

This clonotype has only a few counts. The V and J genes are TRBV20-1 and TRBJ1-2; 12 bases line up with TRBD1. Germline V gives CDR1 DFQATT, CDR2 SNEGSKA (reference sequence). The CDR3 is 15 amino acids. Trimming removed 5 bases from V and 7 bases from J; junction bases left unmatched: 11. The CDR3 DNA is TGCAGTGCTGAACGATCGGGACAGGGGGCTGTTGGCTACACCTTC. Residues: CSAERSGQGAVGYTF.

This clonotype was observed at least ten times. This chain links TRBV2 with TRBJ1-1; D is undetermined. Germline CDR1 reads SNHLY; CDR2 reads FYNNEI. The ends were cut back, 7 bases at V and 3 bases at J, with 6 bases in the middle. The CDR3 is 11 amino acids. The CDR3 reads CASTPDTEAFF. The CDR3 DNA follows: TGTGCCAGCACTCCTGACACTGAAGCTTTCTTT.

Only a few counts were recorded for this clonotype. The rearrangement links TRBV9 to TRBJ1-1, with TRBD1 matching over 9 bases. This CDR3 spans 14 amino acids. V was clipped by 4 bases and J by 5 bases; unmatched bases: 6. From germline, CDR1 is SGDLS and CDR2 YYNGEE. CDR3 sequence: CASSSRQGVTEAFF. The CDR3 DNA reads as TGTGCCAGCAGCTCGCGACAGGGGGTTACTGAAGCTTTCTTT.

This clonotype was recorded once. An end of the junction does not agree with germline; a read error may underlie this. The chain links TRBV20-1 to TRBJ2-2; 10 bases match TRBD2. The CDR3 covers 17 residues. CDR1 and CDR2 (germline): DFQATT, SNEGSKA (reference sequence). The CDR3 is CSARDQGLAVNTGELVF. The CDR3, as DNA: TGCAGTGCTAGAGACCAAGGACTAGCGGTTAACACCGGGGAGCTGGTTTTT.

The chain couples TRBV29-1 to TRBJ1-2, with D possibly matching TRBD1 (5 bases). There are 18 residues in the CDR3. Germline V CDR1 and CDR2: SQVTM, ANQGSEA. The V end lost 5 bases, the J end lost 4 bases, and 29 bases lay between the germline ends. The DNA for the CDR3 is TGCAGCGTTCTCGTTCCGGGTGTGGGGCAGCCGGATAGCTATGGCTACACCTTC. This codes for CSVLVPGVGQPDSYGYTF.

This chain links TRBV5-6 with TRBJ1-5, with TRBD1 as a possible D gene (5 bases). The V and J ends lost 0 bases and 7 bases respectively, with 17 bases between them. Per the germline V gene, CDR1 is SGHDT and CDR2 is YYEEEE. This CDR3 has 16 residues. CDR3 protein: CASSLAGREAWQPQHF. CDR3 sequence (DNA): TGTGCCAGCAGCTTGGCGGGCAGGGAGGCTTGGCAGCCCCAGCATTTT.

V is TRBV19 and J is TRBJ2-7; no firm D call. From germline, CDR1 is LNHDA and CDR2 SQIVND (reference sequence). Trimming took off 3 bases at V and 3 bases at J, with 12 bases between the two ends. This CDR3 spans 14 amino acids. The CDR3 sequence is CASSMADSSYEQYF. Here the CDR3 DNA reads TGTGCCAGTAGTATGGCGGATTCCAGCTACGAGCAGTACTTC.

Ten or more counts support this clonotype. The genes are TRBV12-3 or TRBV12-4 and TRBJ2-5, with TRBD1 identical over 9 bases. The CDR3 totals 14 residues. V dropped 5 bases and J dropped 5; count of bases not matched to a gene: 6. As DNA, the CDR3 is TGTGCCAGCAGTACTACAGGGGGCAGCGAGACCCAGTACTTC. Residues: CASSTTGGSETQYF.

This clonotype was picked up many times. The CDR3 reads CAISESSTSGISTQYF. In nucleotides, the CDR3 is TGTGCCATCAGTGAGTCCTCGACTAGCGGGATATCTACCCAGTACTTC. This chain joins TRBV10-3 and TRBJ2-5; TRBD2 aligns across 11 bases. Germline V gene sequence: CDR1 ENHRY, CDR2 SYGVKD. The CDR3 is made up of 16 amino acids. Losses at the gene ends were 0 bases for V and 8 bases for J; bases not matched to a gene: 8.

The chain recombines TRBV29-1 with TRBJ1-6; D is perhaps TRBD1 (5 bases). This CDR3 contains 13 residues. The germline gives CDR1 SQVTM, CDR2 ANQGSEA. The V end was cut by 4 bases, the J end by 8 bases, with 12 bases between. The CDR3 region is CSVVGLGDSPLHF. DNA for the CDR3: TGCAGCGTTGTCGGGTTAGGGGATTCACCCCTCCACTTT.

The chain carries TRBV25-1 and TRBJ2-3; no clear D. Looked up from germline, CDR1 is MGHDK and CDR2 is SYGVNS. Trimming removed 1 base at V and 5 bases at J, with 16 bases between. This CDR3 is built from 16 residues. In DNA form, the CDR3 reads TGTGCCAGCAGTGAATTAAACCCCAAACTCGGAGATACGCAGTATTTT. This codes for CASSELNPKLGDTQYF.

This rearrangement joins TRBV7-2 to TRBJ2-3; TRBD2 is a possible D gene (6 bases). The V gene's germline CDR1 is SGHTA and CDR2 FQGNSA. The V and J ends lost 4 bases and 5 bases respectively, with 10 bases between them. The CDR3 consists of 13 residues. Here the CDR3 reads CASSSSVRDTQYF. The CDR3 DNA follows: TGTGCCAGCAGCTCTAGCGTAAGAGATACGCAGTATTTT.

The chain employs TRBV25-1 and TRBJ2-2; D ambiguous. The CDR3 covers 14 residues. CDR1 is MGHDK, CDR2 SYGVNS, per germline. V lost 6 bases, J lost 6 bases, and 14 bases lay in between. As DNA, the CDR3 is TGTGCCAGCAGCCAAGCAAGCCCGGCCGGGGAGCTGTTTTTT. It encodes CASSQASPAGELFF.

V and J are TRBV6-6 and TRBJ2-5; D may be TRBD1 (6 bases). The germline V gene has CDR1 MNHNY and CDR2 SVGAGI (reference sequence). The V and J ends lost 5 bases and 5 bases respectively, with 15 bases between them. CDR3 size: 14 residues. CDR3 protein: CASSLDRSKETQYF. DNA of the CDR3: TGTGCCAGCAGTCTCGACAGGTCCAAGGAGACCCAGTACTTC.

This clonotype was counted at least ten times. This chain uses TRBV9 with TRBJ1-3; tentatively, D is TRBD1 (6 bases). Germline lookup yields CDR1 SGDLS and CDR2 YYNGEE. This CDR3 is 16 amino acids long. V lost 4 bases to trimming and J lost 2 bases, with 16 bases between them. The CDR3 DNA sequence: TGTGCCAGCAGCCCGATCAAAGGGGGAGCTGGAAACACCATATATTTT. Its translation is CASSPIKGGAGNTIYF.

This clonotype was counted ten times or more. V is TRBV10-3 and J is TRBJ1-2, with a possible D match to TRBD1 (6 bases). The V gene's germline CDR1 is ENHRY and CDR2 SYGVKD. This CDR3 has 15 amino acids. Trimming removed 2 bases from V and 5 bases from J, with 15 bases in between. The CDR3 DNA reads as TGTGCCATCAGTGAGACGGCAGGGGAGGGGTATGGCTACACCTTC. Protein: CAISETAGEGYGYTF.

The table lists this clonotype with a few counts. The chain couples TRBV7-9 to TRBJ2-3, with 8 bases fitting TRBD1. Germline values: CDR1 SEHNR, CDR2 FQNEAQ (reference sequence). The CDR3 has 14 residues. V lost 7 bases to trimming and J lost 3 bases; unmatched junction nucleotides: 6. The chain's CDR3 is CASNPGQETDTQYF. The CDR3 DNA follows: TGTGCCAGCAACCCGGGACAGGAGACAGATACGCAGTATTTT.

The V and J genes are TRBV2 and TRBJ2-7, with 7 bases matching TRBD1. V was pared by 9 bases and J by 1 base, with 6 bases of the junction left unmatched. The CDR3 is 13 residues long. The V gene's germline CDR1 is SNHLY and CDR2 FYNNEI. This CDR3 is CARSLRGSYEQYF. As DNA, the CDR3 is TGTGCCAGAAGCCTCAGGGGGTCCTACGAGCAGTACTTC.

V and J are TRBV7-9 and TRBJ2-2; the match to TRBD1 covers 10 bases. This CDR3 comprises 18 residues. The junction had 12 bases not matched to a gene; V was cut back by 5 bases and J by 3 bases. Germline V CDR1 and CDR2: SEHNR, FQNEAQ (reference sequence). The CDR3 bases are TGTGCCAGCAGCCAAGGGGACAGGGGCGAGGGCTACACCGGGGAGCTGTTTTTT. Translated, it gives CASSQGDRGEGYTGELFF.

Comments on this clonotype: An end of the junction differs from the germline gene, which may be a read error. J is TRBJ1-2 and V is TRBV7-9; 7 nucleotides line up with TRBD1. This CDR3 contains 14 residues. Germline assignment: CDR1 SEHNR and CDR2 FQNEAQ (reference sequence). DNA for the CDR3: TGTCCCAGCAGCTTAGCCGACAGGGTTTATGGCTACACCTTC. Amino acids: CPSSLADRVYGYTF.

Comments on this clonotype: A much bigger clone sits one base away, suggesting this may be a read error. V gene TRBV19 combines with J gene TRBJ1-6; 9 bases map to TRBD1. Germline V gene sequence: CDR1 LNHDA, CDR2 SQIVND (reference sequence). The CDR3 runs to 15 residues. Trimming removed 5 bases from V and 7 bases from J; junction bases left unmatched: 6. The CDR3 DNA reads as TGTGCCAGTAGTCCGCGGACAGGGGAAAATTCACCCCTCCACTTT. This encodes CASSPRTGENSPLHF.